The TCR beta chain under discussion was sequenced for a study of T cells in Graves' hyperthyroidism and ophthalmopathy. Study information: Upon initial diagnosis and before any treatment, peripheral blood was collected. Study observations and caveats: Ophthalmopathy got predicted by the model a median around six months before its onset. Most expanded thyroid clonotypes above 0.001 also appeared in blood.

Template material for amplifying TCR beta CDR3 regions consisted of RNA transcripts. First-round RT-PCR targeting the TCR CDR3 was performed with the HTBI primer set. TCRdb reprocessed the multiplex PCR reads via MiXCR and lists one record per CDR3 protein. There are 700,000 or so distinct CDR3 sequences in the sample; 16% occur only once, and roughly 8% lies in the top ten. This clonotype was counted only a few times. Its target is unknown. One junction end does not reproduce the germline sequence, and a read error may be involved. Each 10 ml fresh peripheral blood draw supplied the PBMCs. Germline V lookup: CDR1 KGHDR, CDR2 SFDVKD. This CDR3 contains 15 residues.

The TCR originated in a man younger than 30 with Graves' hyperthyroidism. Sequenced input: blood. The gene calls are TRBV24-1 and TRBJ1-1, with 7 bases fitting TRBD1. CDR3 DNA sequence: TGTGCCACCAGTGATCCCCGACAGGGAGGCACCGAAGCTTCCTTT. It is translated as CATSDPRQGGTEASF.